This T cell receptor (beta chain) is drawn from a study of T cell responses to AZD1222 COVID-19 vaccine. Study conclusions and caveats: Receipt of two AZD1222 doses was followed by a rise in Spike-specific TCR breadth and depth. CD4 TCRs covered the whole spike, strongest at regions 160-218 and 743-854. Unmutated variant regions reportedly attract nearly half of all spike-specific TCRs.

Concerning this clone: Its antigen is unknown.

The method was immunoSEQ multiplex PCR; TCRdb's version includes in-frame clones alone and lacks a portion of them. The sample holds approximately 120,000 clones, more than 70% seen once. The specimen was peripheral blood, collected 28 days after the second AZD1222 dose. The sequence was collected from an adult who received the AZD1222 COVID-19 vaccine.

The CDR3 here is CASSGAGTSNTGELFF. The CDR3 DNA follows: TGCGCCAGCAGCGGCGCCGGGACATCGAACACCGGGGAGCTGTTTTTT. This rearrangement joins TRBV5-1 to TRBJ2-2; D perhaps matches TRBD1 (6 bases). The ends were cut back, 4 bases at V and 0 bases at J, with 13 bases in the middle. Germline CDR1 reads SGHRS; CDR2 reads YFSETQ. CDR3 length: 16 amino acids.